The 28 T cell receptor delta chains given below trace back to one sample, sequenced in a study of Vδ1+ human thymocytes. The template was reverse-transcribed extracted RNA. Pooled V-gene forward primers with one constant-region reverse primer generated the CDR3 amplicons by multiplex PCR. TCRdb fed the multiplex PCR reads to CATT. The sample yields 24,000 or so delta-chain clones, approximately 30% seen once. General study findings and limits: Thymic TRG and TRD repertoires appeared highly polyclonal.

These receptors lack a known antigen. Material for sequencing was Vdelta1+ gamma-delta thymocytes from the thymus. This sample's subset: FACS-sorted CD3+ TCRalphabeta- TCRVdelta1+ TCRVdelta2- thymocytes. All receptors come from a boy in the first two years of life who had congenital heart surgery.

In this sample, this clone turned up a few times. Germline is not matched at one junction end, which may reflect a read error. At the DNA level, this CDR3 is encoded by other sequences in the same sample as well. V is TRDV1 and J is TRDJ1; perhaps D is TRDD2 or TRDD3 (9 bases each). The CDR3 is 26 amino acids. CDR1 and CDR2 from the germline V gene are TSWWSYY and QGS. The CDR3 region is CALGGTSSLPTGLHWGTLWGTDKLIF. The CDR3, as DNA: TGTGCCCTTGGGGGAACCAGCAGCCTTCCTACTGGGCTACACTGGGGGACCCTTTGGGGGACCGATAAACTCATCTTT.

The genes are TRDV1 and TRDJ1; 8 positions match TRDD3. The ends lost 2 bases at V and 8 bases at J; junction bases unmatched: 25. Germline values: CDR1 TSWWSYY, CDR2 QGS. There are 20 residues in the CDR3. The CDR3 DNA is TGTGCTCTTGGGGAATTCGCGGGCTCCACACACGACTGGGGGGGTGGAAAACTCATCTTT. It specifies CALGEFAGSTHDWGGGKLIF.

Details on this clone: It differs at one base from a far larger clone, so likely a read error. In the same sample, other DNA sequences code for this CDR3. The chain has TRDV2 and TRDJ3, with 10 bases fitting TRDD3. V shed 0 bases and J 2 bases; nucleotides not matched to a gene: 9. CDR3 length equals 20 residues. Germline CDR1 and CDR2: GEAIGNYY and EKD. CDR3 coding DNA: TGTGCCTGTGACACCGGGGTACTGGGGGATCCGCCCTGGGACACCCGACAGATGTTTTTC. As protein: CACDTGVLGDPPWDTRQMFF.

By share, this clone counts as medium-sized. Other DNA sequences in the sample encode the same CDR3. The chain has TRDV1 and TRDJ2, with D uncertain. Germline V gives CDR1 TSWWSYY, CDR2 QGS. Deletions cut 7 bases from V and 11 bases from J, with 32 bases between. The length of the CDR3 is 18 residues. CDR3 residues: CALEAPNPPNQKQAQLFF. The CDR3 DNA reads as TGTGCTCTTGAAGCACCAAACCCACCAAACCAAAAGCAAGCGCAACTCTTCTTT.

This clone was detected once. One base away lies a much larger clone, so this may be a sequencing read error. V and J are TRDV1 and TRDJ1; D may be TRDD2 (5 bases). The CDR3 is 16 residues long. Trimming took off 1 base at V and 4 bases at J, with 16 bases between the two ends. The V gene's germline CDR1 is TSWWSYY and CDR2 QGS. CDR3 sequence (DNA): TGTGCTCTTGGGGAACGCTTCCCTGGCCGGGGCGATAAACTCATCTTT. It is translated as CALGERFPGRGDKLIF.

The genes are TRDV1 and TRDJ1, with 9 bases lining up with TRDD3. CDR3 size: 21 residues. V shed 5 bases and J 5 bases; nucleotides not matched to a gene: 27. Looked up from germline, CDR1 is TSWWSYY and CDR2 is QGS. CDR3 amino acids: CALGQRPPYRPSRGIPDKLIF. The CDR3 DNA is TGTGCTCTTGGGCAACGGCCTCCTTACAGGCCTTCCCGGGGGATACCAGATAAACTCATCTTT.

The sample holds a few counts of this clone. V gene TRDV1 combines with J gene TRDJ1; TRDD3 matches at 9 bases. J lost 0 bases, V lost 7 bases, and 24 bases had no gene match. Germline CDR1 and CDR2: TSWWSYY and QGS. There are 21 residues in the CDR3. The CDR3 DNA is TGTGCTCTTGACGTTTCCTACTCTCGTACTGGGGGACGCCCTTACACCGATAAACTCATCTTT. Protein: CALDVSYSRTGGRPYTDKLIF.

J is TRDJ1 and V is TRDV1; TRDD3 is a possible D gene (6 bases). Per the germline V gene, CDR1 is TSWWSYY and CDR2 is QGS. CDR3 size: 20 residues. V lost 0 bases and J 7 bases, leaving 30 bases between the germline ends. In DNA, the CDR3 is TGTGCTCTTGGGGAACTTACCGGTGATACGGTTCCCATTTACACTGGTAAACTCATCTTT. Its protein is CALGELTGDTVPIYTGKLIF.

This chain uses TRDV1 with TRDJ1; D possibly corresponds to TRDD3 (5 bases). CDR1 is TSWWSYY and CDR2 is QGS in the germline V gene. V gave up 4 bases and J gave up 3 bases, with 18 bases separating them. The CDR3 spans 16 residues. CDR3 nucleotides: TGTGCTCTTGGGGTCCACCTGGGTGTCTACCCCGATAAACTCATCTTT. This translates into CALGVHLGVYPDKLIF.

This clone appeared a few times. This sample also contains other DNA sequences that code for the same CDR3. The chain is built from TRDV1 and TRDJ1; the match to TRDD3 covers 7 bases. Germline lookup yields CDR1 TSWWSYY and CDR2 QGS. The CDR3 runs 17 residues. The V gene end was trimmed by 2 bases and the J gene end by 11 bases; junction bases not matched to a gene: 20. CDR3 sequence: CALGEMTPHYWGTVLIF. CDR3 sequence (DNA): TGTGCTCTTGGGGAAATGACTCCCCACTACTGGGGTACCGTTCTCATCTTT.

Judged by abundance, this clone is medium-sized. The V gene is TRDV1, the J gene TRDJ1; 10 nucleotides agree with TRDD3. CDR1 and CDR2 from the germline V gene are TSWWSYY and QGS. The CDR3 spans 21 residues. V dropped 1 base and J dropped 0; count of bases not matched to a gene: 17. The CDR3 loop reads CALGERILRGIRPKYTDKLIF. CDR3 DNA sequence: TGTGCTCTTGGGGAACGCATCCTACGGGGGATACGCCCCAAGTACACCGATAAACTCATCTTT.

By frequency in the sample, this clone is medium-sized. This rearrangement joins TRDV1 to TRDJ2; the D is unclear. V gave up 4 bases and J gave up 6 bases, with 12 bases separating them. The CDR3 length is 14 residues. The V gene's germline CDR1 is TSWWSYY and CDR2 QGS. The CDR3 DNA reads as TGTGCTCTTGGGGGGCCCCTCCGGGCAGCACAACTCTTCTTT. It yields the protein CALGGPLRAAQLFF.

In regard to this clone: Other nucleotide sequences in the sample specify the same CDR3. V is TRDV1 and J is TRDJ1; TRDD3 aligns across 12 bases. The J segment lost 0 bases and the V segment lost 1 base, leaving 21 bases of the junction unmatched. Germline assignment: CDR1 TSWWSYY and CDR2 QGS. CDR3 length equals 23 residues. In DNA, the CDR3 is TGTGCTCTTGGGGAACACCTTCGTCTGGGGGATACGCTTAGAGGTCATTACACCGATAAACTCATCTTT. It encodes CALGEHLRLGDTLRGHYTDKLIF.

V and J are TRDV1 and TRDJ1, with D possibly called TRDD2 or TRDD3 (8 bases each). Germline loops: CDR1 TSWWSYY, CDR2 QGS. This CDR3 spans 19 amino acids. The V and J ends lost 1 base and 4 bases respectively, with 25 bases between them. CDR3 sequence (DNA): TGTGCTCTTGGGGAACCATACTTCCTACGCACTGGGGGTGGCGATAAACTCATCTTT. It codes for CALGEPYFLRTGGGDKLIF.

The chain is built from TRDV1 and TRDJ1; 9 bases line up with TRDD3. Germline CDR1 is TSWWSYY and CDR2 is QGS. Unmatched junction bases numbered 22, after V lost 5 bases and J lost 0 bases. The CDR3 totals 21 residues. The CDR3 loop reads CALGNPHRGDTGLQYTDKLIF. CDR3 in DNA: TGTGCTCTTGGGAACCCCCACCGGGGGGATACCGGCCTCCAGTACACCGATAAACTCATCTTT.

The chain recombines TRDV1 with TRDJ1; TRDD3 matches 9 bases. CDR3 size: 20 residues. Trimming took 2 bases from V and 2 from J; bases not matched to a gene: 18. Per germline, CDR1 TSWWSYY and CDR2 QGS. This CDR3 reads CALGETGNWGTKSYTDKLIF. The CDR3 region has the DNA TGTGCTCTTGGGGAAACTGGGAACTGGGGGACTAAATCCTATACCGATAAACTCATCTTT.

This sequence joins TRDV1 and TRDJ1; weak D call: TRDD3 (6 bases). Trimming left V 1 base short and J 4 bases short, with 34 bases between. The CDR3 consists of 22 residues. Per germline, CDR1 TSWWSYY and CDR2 QGS. CDR3 sequence (DNA): TGTGCTCTTGGGGAACACAGGCTTGGGCGGGGGACCGGGGTCCGACGGATCGATAAACTCATCTTT. This translates into CALGEHRLGRGTGVRRIDKLIF.

Only a few counts were recorded for this clone. This chain uses TRDV1 with TRDJ1; no definite D call. Germline V CDR1 and CDR2: TSWWSYY, QGS. The CDR3 has 14 residues. V gave up 2 bases and J gave up 2 bases, with 9 bases separating them. CDR3 sequence (DNA): TGTGCTCTTGGGGAAAGATTGAGTACCGATAAACTCATCTTT. It yields the protein CALGERLSTDKLIF.

This clone appeared a few times. The chain uses TRDV1 and TRDJ1; 9 bases are a match to TRDD3. This CDR3 is built from 19 residues. CDR1 is TSWWSYY and CDR2 is QGS in the germline V gene. Unmatched junction bases numbered 12, after V lost 1 base and J lost 0 bases. As DNA, the CDR3 is TGTGCTCTTGGGGAACCGCCCGTCCTGGGGGATTGTCACACCGATAAACTCATCTTT. This encodes CALGEPPVLGDCHTDKLIF.

The chain has TRDV1 and TRDJ1; TRDD3 matches at 9 bases. The CDR3 contains 17 residues. The trim removed 2 bases at V and 8 bases at J, leaving 15 bases unmatched. CDR1 and CDR2 (germline): TSWWSYY, QGS. The CDR3 loop reads CALGELFPGALGDKLIF. The CDR3 DNA reads TGTGCTCTTGGGGAATTATTCCCCGGCGCACTGGGGGACAAACTCATCTTT.

This clone was seen a few times. It may be a read error: a sequence one base away is much more abundant. The chain has TRDV2 and TRDJ3; 10 nucleotides match TRDD3. The CDR3 has 17 residues. With V trimmed by 5 bases and J by 0 bases, 3 bases remained unmatched. The germline gives CDR1 GEAIGNYY, CDR2 EKD. The CDR3 spells CACVTGGSSWDTRQMFF. CDR3 DNA sequence: TGTGCCTGTGTTACTGGGGGATCCTCCTGGGACACCCGACAGATGTTTTTC.

The chain combines TRDV1 with TRDJ1; unclear D gene. CDR3 length equals 15 residues. Trimming removed 5 bases from V and 0 bases from J, with 13 bases in between. Germline CDR1 reads TSWWSYY; CDR2 reads QGS. The CDR3 loop reads CALGNRAKYTDKLIF. The DNA of the CDR3 is TGTGCTCTTGGGAACAGGGCCAAGTACACCGATAAACTCATCTTT.

The sample holds a few counts of this clone. The chain recombines TRDV1 with TRDJ1; 9 nucleotides match TRDD3. From germline, CDR1 is TSWWSYY and CDR2 QGS. This CDR3 spans 18 amino acids. V was clipped by 3 bases and J by 2 bases; unmatched bases: 13. Here the CDR3 reads CALGEPLLLGDLTDKLIF. CDR3 nucleotide sequence: TGTGCTCTTGGGGAGCCTCTACTTCTGGGGGATTTAACCGATAAACTCATCTTT.

The genes are TRDV1 and TRDJ1; TRDD2 agrees at 7 bases. Germline CDR1 TSWWSYY, CDR2 QGS. CDR3 size: 19 residues. With 5 bases clipped from V and 0 bases from J, the junction kept 18 bases outside the gene matches. CDR3 in amino acids: CALGPLFPTGAGYTDKLIF. The CDR3 DNA follows: TGTGCTCTTGGGCCGTTGTTTCCTACAGGAGCGGGATACACCGATAAACTCATCTTT.

This clone was detected a few times. The chain couples TRDV1 to TRDJ1; no definite D call. The CDR3 runs to 14 residues. Germline loops: CDR1 TSWWSYY, CDR2 QGS. V lost 3 bases, J lost 0 bases, and 8 bases lay in between. The CDR3 region has the DNA TGTGCTCTTGGGGACAAAATTAACACCGATAAACTCATCTTT. This translates into CALGDKINTDKLIF.

This clone appeared a single time. This sequence joins TRDV3 and TRDJ2; tentatively, D is TRDD2 (5 bases). The germline V and J ends were trimmed by 5 bases and 9 bases, with 25 bases remaining between them. The germline V gene encodes CDR1 TVYSNPD and CDR2 GDNSRS (reference sequence). The CDR3 length is 15 residues. This chain's CDR3 is CALPPGLWLASQLFF. The CDR3 DNA is TGTGCCCTTCCCCCCGGTCTCTGGTTGGCATCACAACTCTTCTTT.

The table lists this clone with a few counts. The same CDR3 arises from other DNA sequences in this sample as well. The rearrangement links TRDV1 to TRDJ1, with D possibly TRDD3 on 6 matching bases. There are 21 residues in the CDR3. Germline lookup yields CDR1 TSWWSYY and CDR2 QGS. Trimming shortened V by 5 bases and J by 0 bases, and 31 bases separated the two germline ends. The CDR3 spells CALGFITGAPWGQTYTDKLIF. CDR3 DNA sequence: TGTGCTCTTGGGTTTATCACTGGAGCGCCTTGGGGGCAAACGTACACCGATAAACTCATCTTT.

The chain combines TRDV1 with TRDJ1, with 10 bases that match TRDD3. After removal of 0 bases from V and 0 bases from J, the junction contained 19 bases not matched to a gene. Looked up from germline, CDR1 is TSWWSYY and CDR2 is QGS. CDR3 length: 22 amino acids. Here the CDR3 reads CALGELGNQGVLGDPYTDKLIF. The CDR3 region has the DNA TGTGCTCTTGGGGAACTCGGGAATCAGGGGGTACTGGGGGATCCGTACACCGATAAACTCATCTTT.